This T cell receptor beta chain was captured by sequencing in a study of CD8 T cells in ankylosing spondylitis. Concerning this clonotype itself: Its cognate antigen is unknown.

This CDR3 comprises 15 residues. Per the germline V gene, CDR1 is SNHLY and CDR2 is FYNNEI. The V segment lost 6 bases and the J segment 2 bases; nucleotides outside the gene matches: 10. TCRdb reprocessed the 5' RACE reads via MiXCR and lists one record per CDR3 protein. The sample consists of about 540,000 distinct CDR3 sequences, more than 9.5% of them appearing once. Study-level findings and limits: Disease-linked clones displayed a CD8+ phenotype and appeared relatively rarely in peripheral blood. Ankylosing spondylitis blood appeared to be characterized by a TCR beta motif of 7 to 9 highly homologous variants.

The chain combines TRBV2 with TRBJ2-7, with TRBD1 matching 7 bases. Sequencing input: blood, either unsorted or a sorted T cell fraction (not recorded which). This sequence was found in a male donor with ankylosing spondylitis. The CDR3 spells CASRDRTGTTYEQYF. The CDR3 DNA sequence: TGTGCCAGCAGGGATAGGACAGGAACCACCTACGAGCAGTACTTC.